The T cell receptor (beta chain) described here comes from a study of shared clonotypes between healthy human individuals. Findings of the study overall: Relative to clonotypes present in all four donors, those not shared had lower generation probabilities.

CDR3 length: 12 residues. The V and J ends lost 3 bases and 11 bases respectively, with 12 bases between them. Per germline, CDR1 SGHDT and CDR2 YYEEEE. The data were produced by immunoSEQ multiplex PCR, yet TCRdb's version contains in-frame clones alone and is incomplete. The table lists some 980,000 clones, 60% to 85% of them singletons. A remark on this clone: Antigen: not known.

The gene calls are TRBV5-6 and TRBJ1-5; a weak D match, TRBD1 (5 bases). The sample taken for sequencing was memory CD4+ T cells sorted from blood. Stated subset: CD45RA-negative fraction. The clonotype was recovered from a man aged 18-30 years in good health. The CDR3 DNA is TGTGCCAGCAGCTCGAGGTTAGGGGCCCAGCATTTT. Translating it yields CASSSRLGAQHF.